The 30 T cell receptor beta chains listed next were all sequenced from one sample in a study of CD8+ T cells in alopecia areata. It was cDNA, reverse transcribed from extracted RNA, that served as the sequencing template. Profiling relied on immunoSEQ multiplex PCR, and the TCRdb table lists in-frame clones only, not all of them. Among tens of thousands of clones, 60% to 85% were seen once, and the ten largest hold under 20%. The source material was NKG2D-low CD8+ T cells sorted from blood. These receptors were obtained from a human donor with alopecia areata.

This clone was detected a few times. This chain joins TRBV7-8 and TRBJ2-7; TRBD1 matches 8 bases. Germline CDR1 SGHVS, CDR2 FQNEAQ. J lost 0 bases, V lost 4 bases, and 11 bases had no gene match. The CDR3 is made up of 17 amino acids. DNA of the CDR3: TGTGCCAGCAGCTATCTTCCGGGACAGGTAAACTCCTACGAGCAGTACTTC. Its translation: CASSYLPGQVNSYEQYF. The variable domain in full, completed from reference TRBV7-8 and TRBJ2-7, reads GAGVSQSPRYKVAKRGQDVALRCDPISGHVSLFWYQQALGQGPEFLTYFQNEAQLDKSGLPSDRFFAERPEGSVSTLKIQRTQQEDSAVYLCASSYLPGQVNSYEQYFGPGTRLTVT.

The chain joins TRBV28 to TRBJ1-2, with TRBD1 identical over 10 bases. This CDR3 has 14 residues. Losses at the gene ends were 7 bases for V and 7 bases for J; bases not matched to a gene: 9. CDR1 is MDHEN, CDR2 SYDVKM, per germline. CDR3 DNA sequence: TGTGCCAGCACCACGACAGGGGGCGGTGGTGGCTACACCTTC. It encodes CASTTTGGGGGYTF.

This clone was found once. The chain carries TRBV27 and TRBJ2-7; 10 bases are a match to TRBD2. The trim removed 4 bases at V and 5 bases at J, leaving 5 bases unmatched. The CDR3 is made up of 14 amino acids. The germline V gene has CDR1 MNHEY and CDR2 SMNVEV (reference sequence). CDR3 nucleotides: TGTGCCAGCAGTTCGACTGGACTAGCGGACGAGCAGTACTTC. Residues: CASSSTGLADEQYF.

The chain has TRBV6-4 and TRBJ2-1; D possibly uses TRBD1 or TRBD2 (6 bases each). Germline loops: CDR1 MRHNA, CDR2 SNTAGT. Trimming pared 4 bases from V and 0 bases from J, leaving 10 bases between. The CDR3 has 15 amino acids. The CDR3 sequence: CASSAGASSYNEQFF. CDR3 sequence (DNA): TGTGCCAGCAGTGCGGGGGCGAGCTCCTACAATGAGCAGTTCTTC.

This chain links TRBV29-1 with TRBJ2-4; D not certain. CDR1 is SQVTM, CDR2 ANQGSEA, per germline. This CDR3 has 11 residues. V shed 2 bases and J shed 2 bases, with 1 base lying between them. The chain's CDR3 is CSVESKNIQYF. In DNA form, the CDR3 reads TGCAGCGTTGAATCCAAAAACATTCAGTACTTC.

This clone was detected only a few times. The rearrangement uses TRBV28 and TRBJ2-2; D is perhaps TRBD1 or TRBD2 (5 bases each). The ends were cut back, 2 bases at V and 3 bases at J, with 13 bases in the middle. The CDR3 covers 16 residues. CDR1 and CDR2 (germline): MDHEN, SYDVKM. CDR3: CASSLPAGTDTGELFF. In nucleotides, the CDR3 is TGTGCCAGCAGTTTACCGGCAGGGACGGACACCGGGGAGCTGTTTTTT. Full variable domain (outside the CDR3, taken from reference TRBV28 and TRBJ2-2): DVKVTQSSRYLVKRTGEKVFLECVQDMDHENMFWYRQDPGLGLRLIYFSYDVKMKEKGDIPEGYSVSREKKERFSLILESASTNQTSMYLCASSLPAGTDTGELFFGEGSRLTVL.

The chain links TRBV9 to TRBJ2-5, with TRBD2 matching over 10 bases. Germline assignment: CDR1 SGDLS and CDR2 YYNGEE. The CDR3 is made up of 15 amino acids. The V segment lost 0 bases and the J segment 4 bases; nucleotides outside the gene matches: 3. The CDR3 loop reads CASSVGSGGRETQYF. The CDR3 DNA follows: TGTGCCAGCAGCGTAGGTAGCGGGGGGAGAGAGACCCAGTACTTC.

Only one count was recorded for this clone. V and J are TRBV27 and TRBJ1-3, with 8 bases matching TRBD1. Germline V CDR1 and CDR2: MNHEY, SMNVEV (reference sequence). Trimming cost V 4 bases and J 2 bases; bases outside gene matches: 7. The CDR3 extends over 16 amino acids. The CDR3 here is CASSSWAGGAGNTIYF. The CDR3 nucleotides read TGTGCCAGCAGTTCATGGGCAGGGGGCGCTGGAAACACCATATATTTT.

The V and J genes are TRBV20-1 and TRBJ2-1; maybe TRBD1 (5 bases). V lost 6 bases and J lost 6, with 9 bases in between. CDR3 length: 11 residues. Looked up from germline, CDR1 is DFQATT and CDR2 is SNEGSKA (reference sequence). For the CDR3, the DNA is TGCAGTGCCTTCCAGGGCAATGAGCAGTTCTTC. Its protein is CSAFQGNEQFF.

This clone was seen more than once but under ten times. V usage is TRBV21-1 and J usage is TRBJ2-5. TRBV21-1 is tagged as a pseudogene. The CDR3 consists of 14 residues. The CDR3 loop reads CASSHPEYVETQYF. DNA for the CDR3: TGTGCCAGCAGCCATCCAGAGTACGTTGAGACCCAGTACTTC.

The genes are TRBV7-9 and TRBJ1-1, with a weak D call TRBD1 (6 bases). CDR1 is SEHNR, CDR2 FQNEAQ, per germline (reference sequence). The CDR3 consists of 13 residues. Trimming took 2 bases from V and 4 from J, leaving 8 bases between them. The CDR3 here is CASSLPGVTEAFF. CDR3 coding DNA: TGTGCCAGCAGCTTACCAGGGGTCACTGAAGCTTTCTTT.

V usage is TRBV7-6 and J usage is TRBJ2-6, with unresolved D. This CDR3 contains 13 residues. Between the trimmed V and J ends, which lost 7 bases and 4 bases, there was a span of 8 bases. CDR1 SGHVS and CDR2 FNYEAQ come from the germline V gene. The chain's CDR3 is CASTPGGANVLTF. The DNA for the CDR3 is TGTGCCAGCACCCCGGGCGGGGCCAACGTCCTGACTTTC.

This rearrangement joins TRBV29-1 to TRBJ2-1; TRBD2 matches 7 bases. Looked up from germline, CDR1 is SQVTM and CDR2 is ANQGSEA. V dropped 0 bases and J dropped 5; count of bases not matched to a gene: 7. The CDR3 runs to 15 residues. The CDR3 coding sequence is TGCAGCGTTGAAGATCGGGGTCGGGAGGACAATGAGCAGTTCTTC. Amino acid sequence: CSVEDRGREDNEQFF.

The chain combines TRBV29-1 with TRBJ2-3, with 7 positions matching TRBD2. Germline trimming cut 4 bases from V and 0 bases from J; bases unmatched to any gene: 1. The CDR3 is made up of 13 amino acids. Germline-derived CDR1 and CDR2 are SQVTM and ANQGSEA. This chain's CDR3 is CSVGGGSTDTQYF. The CDR3 DNA reads as TGCAGCGTTGGCGGGGGTAGCACAGATACGCAGTATTTT.

The chain uses TRBV7-9 and TRBJ2-3; 11 nucleotides line up with TRBD2. The CDR3 runs to 16 residues. With V trimmed by 5 bases and J by 4 bases, 8 bases remained unmatched. The germline gives CDR1 SEHNR, CDR2 FQNEAQ (reference sequence). CDR3 in DNA: TGTGCCAGCAGCCCCTTTAGCGGGGGGGTTCCAGATACGCAGTATTTT. Protein product: CASSPFSGGVPDTQYF. Filled out from reference TRBV7-9 and TRBJ2-3, the complete variable domain reads DTGVSQNPRHKITKRGQNVTFRCDPISEHNRLYWYRQTLGQGPEFLTYFQNEAQLEKSRLLSDRFSAERPKGSFSTLEIQRTEQGDSAMYLCASSPFSGGVPDTQYFGPGTRLTVL.

The chain employs TRBV7-8 and TRBJ2-1; unclear D gene. This CDR3 spans 12 amino acids. V was shortened by 4 bases and J by 6 bases, with 7 bases between the two germline ends. The germline gives CDR1 SGHVS, CDR2 FQNEAQ. The DNA of the CDR3 is TGTGCCAGCAGCTCGGACCCCAATGAGCAGTTCTTC. It specifies CASSSDPNEQFF.

The V gene is TRBV4-1, the J gene TRBJ2-7; TRBD2 matches at 8 bases. The CDR3 sequence is 13 residues long. Trimming took 4 bases from V and 5 from J; bases not matched to a gene: 4. Germline lookup yields CDR1 MGHRA and CDR2 YSYEKL. CDR3 nucleotides: TGCGCCAGCAGCCCGGGACTAGTCCACGAGCAGTACTTC. Its translation: CASSPGLVHEQYF.

The chain recombines TRBV5-1 with TRBJ2-1; tentatively, D is TRBD2 (6 bases). This CDR3 spans 17 amino acids. Germline assignment: CDR1 SGHRS and CDR2 YFSETQ. Trimming left V 3 bases short and J 0 bases short, with 16 bases between. This CDR3 is CASSSQEGGLSYNEQFF. The CDR3 DNA reads TGCGCCAGCAGCTCCCAGGAGGGAGGACTCTCCTACAATGAGCAGTTCTTC.

The V and J genes are TRBV7-6 and TRBJ2-7, with 9 nucleotides matching TRBD1. Germline-derived CDR1 and CDR2 are SGHVS and FNYEAQ. The junction had 7 bases not matched to a gene; V was cut back by 5 bases and J by 5 bases. The CDR3 spans 14 residues. The CDR3 nucleotides are TGTGCCAGCAGCCAGGGGACAGGGCAAAACGAGCAGTACTTC. Translated: CASSQGTGQNEQYF. The whole variable domain, filled in from reference TRBV7-6 and TRBJ2-7, reads GAGVSQSPRYKVTKRGQDVALRCDPISGHVSLYWYRQALGQGPEFLTYFNYEAQQDKSGLPNDRFSAERPEGSISTLTIQRTEQRDSAMYRCASSQGTGQNEQYFGPGTRLTVT.

CDR3: CASSQAKGTDTQYF. CDR3 bases: TGTGCCAGCAGCCAAGCTAAGGGAACAGATACGCAGTATTTT. The rearrangement joins TRBV4-2 to TRBJ2-3; D is ambiguous. Germline V lookup: CDR1 LGHNA, CDR2 YNFKEQ. The CDR3 runs to 14 residues. V lost 1 base and J 3 bases, leaving 8 bases between the germline ends.

The V gene is TRBV5-4, the J gene TRBJ2-7; 7 nucleotides align to TRBD2. This CDR3 is built from 15 residues. From germline, CDR1 is SGHNT and CDR2 YYREEE (reference sequence). V lost 0 bases to trimming and J lost 0 bases; unmatched junction nucleotides: 3. CDR3 loop: CASSLGRGSSYEQYF. CDR3 in DNA: TGTGCCAGCAGCTTGGGGCGGGGGAGCTCCTACGAGCAGTACTTC.

There are a few counts of this clone. This chain uses TRBV19 with TRBJ1-1; no reliable D call. CDR3 length equals 12 residues. Germline CDR1 reads LNHDA; CDR2 reads SQIVND (reference sequence). Trimming stripped 8 bases from V and 0 bases from J, with 7 bases between. Written as DNA, the CDR3 is TGTGCCAGTGTCTATATGAACACTGAAGCTTTCTTT. Translation: CASVYMNTEAFF.

The CDR3, as DNA: TGTGCCAGCAGTTGGGGATCCGGGGAGCTGTTTTTT. Translated: CASSWGSGELFF. V is TRBV27 and J is TRBJ2-2, with D hard to call. Deletions cut 4 bases from V and 6 bases from J, with 6 bases between. The CDR3 consists of 12 residues. Germline-derived CDR1 and CDR2 are MNHEY and SMNVEV (reference sequence).

The J gene is TRBJ1-5, the V gene TRBV27, with D perhaps TRBD1 (6 bases). The CDR3 consists of 13 residues. The germline CDR1 and CDR2 sequences are MNHEY and SMNVEV (reference sequence). Trimming shortened V by 0 bases and J by 7 bases, and 7 bases separated the two germline ends. The CDR3 DNA is TGTGCCAGCAGTTTATCAGGGGGACAGCCCCAGCATTTT. Translating it yields CASSLSGGQPQHF.

Only a few counts were recorded for this clone. The CDR3 here is CASSTGIYEQYF. The CDR3, as DNA: TGTGCCAGCAGCACAGGTATCTACGAGCAGTACTTC. V and J are TRBV7-9 and TRBJ2-7; TRBD1 might be the D (5 bases). The length of the CDR3 is 12 residues. CDR1 and CDR2 (germline): SEHNR, FQNEAQ (reference sequence). Trimming shortened V by 5 bases and J by 3 bases, and 8 bases separated the two germline ends.

Only a few counts were recorded for this clone. The chain has TRBV7-9 and TRBJ2-2; D may be TRBD1 or TRBD2 (6 bases each). Germline V gene sequence: CDR1 SEHNR, CDR2 FQNEAQ (reference sequence). V lost 6 bases and J lost 0, with 17 bases in between. This CDR3 has 17 residues. CDR3 amino acids: CASSSLGGTSNTGELFF. The CDR3, as DNA: TGTGCCAGCAGTTCACTTGGGGGGACATCGAACACCGGGGAGCTGTTTTTT.

The V call is TRBV29-1, the J call TRBJ2-7; D unclear. This CDR3 is built from 11 residues. Germline V gives CDR1 SQVTM, CDR2 ANQGSEA. V was trimmed by 4 bases and J by 3 bases, leaving 7 bases between them. The CDR3 bases are TGCAGCGTTGTGAACGACTACGAGCAGTACTTC. Protein: CSVVNDYEQYF.

J is TRBJ2-2 and V is TRBV2, with D possibly TRBD2 on 6 matching bases. This CDR3 region has 14 residues. The germline CDR1 and CDR2 sequences are SNHLY and FYNNEI. The V end lost 8 bases, the J end lost 2 bases, and 12 bases lay between the germline ends. CDR3 protein: CASGGGHNTGELFF. The CDR3 DNA reads as TGTGCCAGCGGTGGAGGGCATAACACCGGGGAGCTGTTTTTT.

This chain links TRBV5-1 with TRBJ2-2, with a possible D match to TRBD1 (5 bases). There are 15 residues in the CDR3. The germline gives CDR1 SGHRS, CDR2 YFSETQ. The V end was cut by 0 bases, the J end by 2 bases, with 8 bases between. CDR3 sequence (DNA): TGCGCCAGCAGCTTGGTTCAGGGCAACACCGGGGAGCTGTTTTTT. Its protein is CASSLVQGNTGELFF.

The J gene is TRBJ1-1, the V gene TRBV29-1, with a tentative D call TRBD1 (5 bases). CDR1 is SQVTM and CDR2 is ANQGSEA in the germline V gene. Trimming left V 6 bases short and J 6 bases short, with 11 bases between. This CDR3 is built from 11 residues. The CDR3 here is CSVPGRPEAFF. CDR3 coding DNA: TGCAGCGTCCCGGGACGGCCTGAAGCTTTCTTT.